This TCR beta chain was identified during a study of regulatory T cells in long-lasting Graves disease. Study-level findings and limits: More public clonotypes were shared by persistent patients (about 2,700) than by new patients (approximately 1,000). Persistent Graves' patients possessed reduced TCR diversity relative to recently diagnosed ones. Newly diagnosed disease favored TRBV20-1 and TRBJ2-1 over persistent disease.

The CDR3 sequence is 17 residues long. Trimming cost V 2 bases and J 5 bases, with 19 bases left between them. Many counts were recorded for this clonotype. Its antigen is still unknown. Time point denoted: newly diagnosed GD, antithyroid drugs for less than 3 months. After RNA was extracted from PBMCs, the TCR library was made from it. TCR beta libraries were built with iRepertoire HTBI primers and Arm-PCR of CDR3 regions. TCRdb analysed the multiplex PCR reads with MiXCR anew, one entry per CDR3 protein. This repertoire shows about 620,000 distinct CDR3 sequences, approximately 15% found once; its top ten account for around a sixth. The sample was also reused in another study, on T cells in Graves' hyperthyroidism and ophthalmopathy. That investigation notes: A lack of ophthalmopathy progression within 18 months defined stable Graves' hyperthyroidism.

Sample: peripheral blood mononuclear cells (PBMCs), taken at new diagnosis, from a patient treated with antithyroid drugs. The clonotype comes from a woman aged 25 to 39 with Graves disease. This chain joins TRBV12-3 or TRBV12-4 and TRBJ1-5; maybe TRBD1 (5 bases). The CDR3 bases are TGTGCCAGCAGTTTAATCAGGGTAAGCCTGGGGGATCAGCCCCAGCATTTT. Its translation is CASSLIRVSLGDQPQHF.